The T cell receptor beta chain described here comes from a study of Tregs in tolerant kidney transplant recipients. TCRdb's copy holds only in-frame clones and misses some; the assay was immunoSEQ multiplex PCR. The table shows approximately 100,000 clones, with 80% to 95% occurring only once. V dropped 1 base and J dropped 8 bases, with 12 bases sitting between them. This CDR3 has 14 residues. In germline, CDR1 is LGHNT, CDR2 FRNRAP. This clone was detected a few times. The source material was CD4+ T cells from blood, sampled before the transplant. The chain combines TRBV12-5 with TRBJ2-1; D possibly corresponds to TRBD2 (5 bases). This receptor was identified in a human donor who received a combined kidney and bone marrow transplant. The CDR3 here is CASGLEPLEDEQFF. The CDR3, as DNA: TGTGCTAGTGGTTTGGAGCCACTAGAAGATGAGCAGTTCTTC.